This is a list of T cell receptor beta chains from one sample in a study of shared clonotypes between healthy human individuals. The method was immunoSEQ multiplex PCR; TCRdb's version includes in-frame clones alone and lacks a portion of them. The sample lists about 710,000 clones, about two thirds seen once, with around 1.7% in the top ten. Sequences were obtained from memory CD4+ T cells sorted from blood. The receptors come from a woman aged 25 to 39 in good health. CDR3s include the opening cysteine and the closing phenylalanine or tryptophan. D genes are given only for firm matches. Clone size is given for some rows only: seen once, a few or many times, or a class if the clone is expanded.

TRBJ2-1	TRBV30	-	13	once	TGTGCCTGGAGAAGCGGATTATACAATGAGCAGTTCTTC	CAWRSGLYNEQFF
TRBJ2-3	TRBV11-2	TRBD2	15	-	TGTGCCAGCAGCTTACTAGCGGAACGCACAGATACGCAGTATTTT	CASSLLAERTDTQYF
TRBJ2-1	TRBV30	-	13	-	TGTGCCTGGAGTGTAGGCCTTAACAATGAGCAGTTCTTC	CAWSVGLNNEQFF
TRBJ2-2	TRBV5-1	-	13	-	TGCGCCAGCAGCTTGGTCGCAACCGGGGAGCTGTTTTTT	CASSLVATGELFF
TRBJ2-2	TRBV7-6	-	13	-	TGTGCCAGCAGAGTTCGACAAGCCGGGGAGCTGTTTTTT	CASRVRQAGELFF
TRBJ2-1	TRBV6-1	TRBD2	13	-	TGTGCCAGCAGTAGGGGGACTAGTGTTGAGCAGTTCTTC	CASSRGTSVEQFF
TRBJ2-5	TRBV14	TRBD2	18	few	TGTGCCAGCAGTCGACTTGCACTAGCGGGAGGATTCCAAGAGACCCAGTACTTC	CASSRLALAGGFQETQYF
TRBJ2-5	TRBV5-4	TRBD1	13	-	TGTGCCAGCAGCTTGGGACAGGGTGAGACCCAGTACTTC	CASSLGQGETQYF
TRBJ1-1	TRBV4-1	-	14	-	TGCGCCAGCAGCCAAGAATCACAGTGGACTGAAGCTTTCTTT	CASSQESQWTEAFF
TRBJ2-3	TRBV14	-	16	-	TGTGCCAGCAGCCAACTACAGATGCTAAGCACAGATACGCAGTATTTT	CASSQLQMLSTDTQYF
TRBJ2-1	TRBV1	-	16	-	TGCACCAGCAGCCAAACTAGCGGGAGGCGACACAATGAGCAGTTCTTC	CTSSQTSGRRHNEQFF
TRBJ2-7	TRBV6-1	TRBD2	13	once	TGTGCCAGCAGTGCAGCGGGAACCTACGAGCAGTACTTC	CASSAAGTYEQYF
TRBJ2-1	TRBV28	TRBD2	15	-	TGTGCCACACGAGCGGGGGGGAGCTCCTACAATGAGCAGTTCTTC	CATRAGGSSYNEQFF
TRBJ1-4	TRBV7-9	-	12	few	TGTGCCAGCAGTCGGGACATCCGGAAACTGTTTTTT	CASSRDIRKLFF
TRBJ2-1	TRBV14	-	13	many	TGTGCCAGCAGCCAAGATGGAGGGATTGAGCAGTTCTTC	CASSQDGGIEQFF
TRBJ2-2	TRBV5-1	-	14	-	TGCGCCAGCAGGGAGGGCGCGAACACCGGGGAGCTGTTTTTT	CASREGANTGELFF
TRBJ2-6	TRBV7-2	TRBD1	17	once	TGTGCCAGCAGCTCAGGACAGGGGGACTCTGGGGCCAACGTCCTGACTTTC	CASSSGQGDSGANVLTF
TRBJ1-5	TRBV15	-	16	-	TGTGCCACCAGCAGAGATACGCAGCTACCCAATCAGCCCCAGCATTTT	CATSRDTQLPNQPQHF
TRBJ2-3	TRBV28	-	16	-	TGTGCCAGCACGCCCACAGGGAAGGGGCGCACAGATACGCAGTATTTT	CASTPTGKGRTDTQYF
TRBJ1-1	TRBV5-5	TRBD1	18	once	TGTGCCAGCAGCCTCTCTTTCTGGGATGGACAGGTAGACCCTGAAGCTTTCTTT	CASSLSFWDGQVDPEAFF
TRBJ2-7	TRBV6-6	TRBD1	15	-	TGTGCCAGCAGTTACTTACAGGGGAGCTCCTACGAGCAGTACTTC	CASSYLQGSSYEQYF
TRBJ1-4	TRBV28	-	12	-	TGTGCCAGCACCGGGCCCGAAGAAAAACTGTTTTTT	CASTGPEEKLFF
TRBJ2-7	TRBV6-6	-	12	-	TGTGCCAGCAGTTCCGAGGGGTACGAGCAGTACTTC	CASSSEGYEQYF
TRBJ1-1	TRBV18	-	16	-	TGTGCCAGCTCACCACCAGACAACGGGGGGTTTGCTGAAGCTTTCTTT	CASSPPDNGGFAEAFF
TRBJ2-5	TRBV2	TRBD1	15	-	TGTGCCAGCAGACGTGAGACAGGGACCCAGGTTAGCCAGTACTTC	CASRRETGTQVSQYF
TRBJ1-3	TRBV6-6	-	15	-	TGTGCCAGCAGACCGGGACTCCGCTCTGGAAACACCATATATTTT	CASRPGLRSGNTIYF
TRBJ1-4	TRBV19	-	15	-	TGTGCCAGTAGTATAGGTGAACGCGTTAATGAAAAACTGTTTTTT	CASSIGERVNEKLFF
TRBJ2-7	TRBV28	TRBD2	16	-	TGTGCCAGCAGTCCCGTCCGACTAGCGGATACCTACGAGCAGTACTTC	CASSPVRLADTYEQYF
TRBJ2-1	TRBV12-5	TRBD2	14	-	TGTGCTAGTGGGGTAGCGGGGTCCTACAATGAGCAGTTCTTC	CASGVAGSYNEQFF
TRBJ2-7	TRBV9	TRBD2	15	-	TGTGCCAGCAGCCCCCTCAGCGGGGTCTCCTACGAGCAGTACTTC	CASSPLSGVSYEQYF
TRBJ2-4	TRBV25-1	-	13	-	TGTGCCAGCACGAAAGAGGCCGGGGACATTCAGTACTTC	CASTKEAGDIQYF
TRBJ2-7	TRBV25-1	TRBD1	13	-	TGTGCCAGCAGTGAACGACAGGGCCACGAGCAGTACTTC	CASSERQGHEQYF
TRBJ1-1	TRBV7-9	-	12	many	TGTGCCAGCAGCATTTACAGATCTGAAGCTTTCTTT	CASSIYRSEAFF
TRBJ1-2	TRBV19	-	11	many	TGTGCCAGTAAACAAACCTATGGCTACACCTTC	CASKQTYGYTF
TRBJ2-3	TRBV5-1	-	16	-	TGCGCCAGCAGCTTGGGTAACTCCCTAAGCACAGATACGCAGTATTTT	CASSLGNSLSTDTQYF
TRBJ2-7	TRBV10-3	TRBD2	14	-	TGTGCCATCAAGAGAGGGACTAGCTCCGACGAGCAGTACTTC	CAIKRGTSSDEQYF
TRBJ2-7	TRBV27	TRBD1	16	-	TGTGCCAGCAGTCGGGGGACAGGGTCGAGCTCCTACGAGCAGTACTTC	CASSRGTGSSSYEQYF
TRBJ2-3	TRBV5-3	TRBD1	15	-	TGTGCCAGAAGCTACCGGGACAGGGATTCGAATACGCAGTATTTT	CARSYRDRDSNTQYF
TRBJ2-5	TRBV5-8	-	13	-	TGTGCCAGCGGGGGGACATCGCGGGAGACCCAGTACTTC	CASGGTSRETQYF
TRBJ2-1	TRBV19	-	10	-	TGTGCCAGTGGTAACGGGGCGGGGTTCTTC	CASGNGAGFF
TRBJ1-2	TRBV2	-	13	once	TGTGCCAGCAGTGAAGAAATTAACTATGGCTACACCTTC	CASSEEINYGYTF
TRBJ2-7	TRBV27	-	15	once	TGTGCCAGCAGTTCGGGGGGACAAGGTTACTACGAGCAGTACTTC	CASSSGGQGYYEQYF
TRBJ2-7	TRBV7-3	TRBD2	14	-	TGTGCCAGCAGCCCTAACGGGGGGGCGGAAGAGCAGTACTTC	CASSPNGGAEEQYF
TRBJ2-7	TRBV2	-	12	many	TGTGCCAGCAGTGATCCCCCCGAGCGGCAGTACTTC	CASSDPPERQYF
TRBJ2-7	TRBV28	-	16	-	TGTGCCAGCAGTACCCTCTCGGCCTATAGGCCCTACGAGCAGTACTTC	CASSTLSAYRPYEQYF
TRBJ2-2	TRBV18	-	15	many	TGTGCCAGCTCACCGCTTCCGGGGAACACCGGGGAGCTGTTTTTT	CASSPLPGNTGELFF
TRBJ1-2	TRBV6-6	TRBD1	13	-	TGTGCCAGCAGCTCAGACAGGGTCGGTGGCTACACCTTC	CASSSDRVGGYTF
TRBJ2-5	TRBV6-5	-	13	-	TGTGCCAGCAGTCTGCAGGAAGGAGAGACCCAGTACTTC	CASSLQEGETQYF
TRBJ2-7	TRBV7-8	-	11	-	TGTGCCAGCAGCTTAGAAGAAAAGCAGTACTTC	CASSLEEKQYF
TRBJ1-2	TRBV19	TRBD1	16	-	TGTGCCAGTAGAAACCTCGGGACAGCCCAATCCTATGGCTACACCTTC	CASRNLGTAQSYGYTF
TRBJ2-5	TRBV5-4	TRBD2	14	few	TGTGCCAGCAGCTTGGCTAGCGGGAGTGAGACCCAGTACTTC	CASSLASGSETQYF
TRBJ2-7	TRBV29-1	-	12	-	TGCAGCGTTGGATTAGGCGGCTACGAGCAGTACTTC	CSVGLGGYEQYF
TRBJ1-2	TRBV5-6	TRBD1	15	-	TGTGCCAGCAGCTTCAGGGGGCGGGGTAACTATGGCTACACCTTC	CASSFRGRGNYGYTF